The 6 T cell receptor beta chains given below trace back to one sample, sequenced in a study of cytomegalovirus exposure and HLA in healthy donors (dated 2017 in TCRdb). Libraries were made using the immunoSEQ multiplex PCR assay. The multiplex PCR relied on a mix of 60 forward primers for TCR Vbeta segments and 13 reverse primers for TCR Jbeta segments. TCRdb took over this immuneACCESS table, retaining in-frame rearrangements with V and J assigned. Such tables are incomplete; in checked studies, under half of the missing clones stem from an unresolved V gene, and the remainder is unexplained. For this sample there are 65,000 or so clones; 70% to 80% appear just once. The ten largest clonotypes hold more than 3% of the sample. The source material was PBMCs. The receptors originated from a woman aged 40 to 50 in good health and CMV-seropositive.

The chain links TRBV18 to TRBJ2-3; 10 bases match TRBD1. This CDR3 is 16 amino acids long. CDR1 KGHSH and CDR2 LQKENI come from the germline V gene. J was trimmed by 4 bases and V by 6 bases; bases with no gene match: 10. The DNA of the CDR3 is TGTGCCAGCTCCCGTGGGACAGGGGAAAGCGCAGATACGCAGTATTTT. It translates to CASSRGTGESADTQYF.

The rearrangement links TRBV9 to TRBJ1-6, with D perhaps TRBD1 (5 bases). Trimming shortened V by 2 bases and J by 7 bases, and 16 bases separated the two germline ends. The germline V gene has CDR1 SGDLS and CDR2 YYNGEE. The CDR3 length is 16 residues. The CDR3 sequence is CASSVTVGLGNSPLHF. In DNA form, the CDR3 reads TGTGCCAGCAGCGTGACAGTTGGGTTAGGCAATTCACCCCTCCACTTT.

The chain recombines TRBV19 with TRBJ1-5; no definite D call. V lost 5 bases and J 6 bases, leaving 17 bases between the germline ends. This CDR3 spans 15 amino acids. Germline lookup yields CDR1 LNHDA and CDR2 SQIVND (reference sequence). In DNA, the CDR3 is TGTGCCAGTAGTGAACAGTTTCAGGAAAGTCAGCCCCAGCATTTT. Amino acid sequence: CASSEQFQESQPQHF.

This clone has just one count. The CDR3 nucleotides are TGTGCCAGTAGTCCGCGGGGCGGGGAGCTGTTTTTT. Translated: CASSPRGGELFF. The V and J genes are TRBV19 and TRBJ2-2; weak D call: TRBD2 (6 bases). Germline V lookup: CDR1 LNHDA, CDR2 SQIVND (reference sequence). Trimming removed 5 bases at V and 7 bases at J, with 8 bases between. The CDR3 sequence is 12 residues long. The whole variable domain, filled in from reference TRBV19 and TRBJ2-2, reads DGGITQSPKYLFRKEGQNVTLSCEQNLNHDAMYWYRQDPGQGLRLIYYSQIVNDFQKGDIAEGYSVSREKKESFPLTVTSAQKNPTAFYLCASSPRGGELFFGEGSRLTVL.

CDR3 sequence reads: CASSWGDTGTEAFF. In nucleotides, the CDR3 is TGTGCCAGCAGTTGGGGAGACACAGGGACTGAAGCTTTCTTT. V usage is TRBV27 and J usage is TRBJ1-1; TRBD1 might be the D (6 bases). Trimming took off 4 bases at V and 5 bases at J, with 14 bases between the two ends. Germline values: CDR1 MNHEY, CDR2 SMNVEV (reference sequence). CDR3 length: 14 amino acids.

A note on this clone: Its ends do not fully match the called genes, so a read error is possible. The V call is TRBV7-7, the J call TRBJ2-7; a weak D match, TRBD2 (6 bases). Germline V gives CDR1 SSHAT, CDR2 FNYEAQ (reference sequence). The CDR3 is 13 residues long. In nucleotides, the CDR3 is TGTGCTAGCAGCTCGGGGCAGGAGGGGGAGCAGTACTTC. It is translated as CASSSGQEGEQYF.